A single sample is the source of the 20 T cell receptor beta chains below, sequenced in a study of T cell clonality in common variable immunodeficiency. Sequencing was performed with immunoSEQ multiplex PCR; in TCRdb, only in-frame clones are kept and a portion is missing. Altogether about 66,000 clones were found in the sample, and no singletons occur. The sequenced sample was peripheral blood mononuclear cells. These receptors originate from a person aged 18 to 69 in good health.

In its sample, this clone was seen a few times. The sequenced fragment ends 3 residues before the CDR3 boundary, so the rest is inferred from the germline J gene. The chain combines TRBV10-2 with TRBJ2-1, with D possibly matching TRBD1 (6 bases). CDR1 and CDR2 (germline): WSHSY, SAAADI. The CDR3 runs to 16 residues. The V gene lost 6 bases and the J gene lost 0 bases, with 15 bases spanning the gap. CDR3 residues: CASRDLDRNSYNEQFF. The sequenced CDR3 bases are TGCGCCAGCAGAGACCTGGACAGAAACTCCTACAATGAG.

The sequenced CDR3 bases are TGTGCCTGGAGTTTAGCCTACGAG. This gives the protein CAWSLAYE. The full CDR3 is CAWSLAYEQYF. The chain has TRBV30 and TRBJ2-7, with unresolved D. The read comes to an end 3 residues before the CDR3 does, leaving the germline J gene to fill in the end. The CDR3 is 11 amino acids. Germline V CDR1 and CDR2: GTSNPN, SVGIG (reference sequence). The V and J ends lost 2 bases and 2 bases respectively, with 4 bases between them. Full variable domain (outside the CDR3, taken from reference TRBV30 and TRBJ2-7): SQTIHQWPATLVQPVGSPLSLECTVEGTSNPNLYWYRQAAGRGLQLLFYSVGIGQISSEVPQNLSASRPQDRQFILSSKKLLLSDSGFYLCAWSLAYEQYFGPGTRLTVT.

This clone was seen repeatedly, ten times or more. The read finishes 3 residues shy of the CDR3 end, and the germline J gene is used to complete it. The rearrangement links TRBV28 to TRBJ1-4, with TRBD1 identical over 8 bases. The J segment lost 4 bases and the V segment lost 2 bases, leaving 9 bases of the junction unmatched. Germline V gene lookup returns CDR1 MDHEN and CDR2 SYDVKM. This CDR3 contains 17 residues. CDR3 in amino acids: CASSLVQGDSNNEKLFF. Incomplete CDR3 DNA: TGTGCCAGCAGTTTAGTACAGGGGGATTCGAATAATGAAAAA.

This clone occurred many times. The CDR3 end lies 3 residues beyond the end of the read and is filled in from the germline J gene. The rearrangement links TRBV30 to TRBJ1-1; the D is unclear. The germline CDR1 and CDR2 sequences are GTSNPN and SVGIG (reference sequence). The CDR3 totals 12 residues. The ends were cut back, 1 base at V and 4 bases at J, with 7 bases in the middle. CDR3 residues: CAWSDTGTEAFF. The DNA read from the CDR3 is TGTGCCTGGAGTGACACGGGCACTGAA. Complete variable domain (other parts from reference TRBV30 and TRBJ1-1): SQTIHQWPATLVQPVGSPLSLECTVEGTSNPNLYWYRQAAGRGLQLLFYSVGIGQISSEVPQNLSASRPQDRQFILSSKKLLLSDSGFYLCAWSDTGTEAFFGQGTRLTVV.

This clone was recorded many times. The CDR3 end is not reached by the read, which stops 3 residues before it; the germline J gene fills it in. The chain couples TRBV2 to TRBJ2-3; D may be TRBD1 or TRBD2 (5 bases each). The V end lost 6 bases, the J end lost 5 bases, and 12 bases lay between the germline ends. Germline CDR1 is SNHLY and CDR2 is FYNNEI. This CDR3 region has 13 residues. CDR3 bases read: TGTGCCAGCAGCTCGCAGGGAGTAGATACG. Translated: CASSSQGVDT. From start to end, the CDR3 is CASSSQGVDTQYF.

Many counts were recorded for this clone. Read coverage stops 3 residues before the CDR3 terminus; the germline J gene supplies the remainder. The gene calls are TRBV9 and TRBJ1-1; D is ambiguous. The ends were cut back, 4 bases at V and 1 base at J, with 14 bases in the middle. The germline CDR1 and CDR2 sequences are SGDLS and YYNGEE. CDR3 size: 15 residues. CDR3 bases read: TGTGCCAGCAGCATTCGGACTGACGCGAACACTGAA. This translates into CASSIRTDANTE. The whole CDR3 protein reads CASSIRTDANTEAFF.

This clone has at least ten counts. The read gets to within 3 residues of the CDR3 end, and the germline J gene fills in the rest. The chain joins TRBV7-6 to TRBJ2-1; the match to TRBD2 covers 8 bases. The trim removed 0 bases at V and 6 bases at J, leaving 10 bases unmatched. This CDR3 is 17 amino acids long. The V gene's germline CDR1 is SGHVS and CDR2 FNYEAQ. The CDR3 bases that were read are TGTGCCAGCAGCTTAGCGGGGGCGCGGGGGGCTGTCAATGAG. Translated, it gives CASSLAGARGAVNE. The entire CDR3 is CASSLAGARGAVNEQFF.

This clone has at least ten counts. The read falls 3 residues short of the CDR3 end, and the missing part is taken from the germline J gene. The V call is TRBV29-1, the J call TRBJ1-4, with D possibly matching TRBD1 (6 bases). The V and J ends lost 4 bases and 2 bases respectively, with 8 bases between them. The CDR3 runs 13 residues. CDR1 is SQVTM, CDR2 ANQGSEA, per germline. The CDR3 sequence is CSVVTGTNEKLFF. Incomplete CDR3 DNA: TGCAGCGTTGTTACAGGGACTAATGAAAAA. Full variable domain (rest looked up from reference TRBV29-1 and TRBJ1-4): SAVISQKPSRDICQRGTSLTIQCQVDSQVTMMFWYRQQPGQSLTLIATANQGSEATYESGFVIDKFPISRPNLTFSTLTVSNMSPEDSSIYLCSVVTGTNEKLFFGSGTQLSVL.

This clone has ten or more counts. The CDR3 protein is CASREGLAGGNGELFF. The part of the CDR3 DNA that was read is TGTGCCAGCAGGGAGGGCCTAGCGGGAGGTAACGGGGAG. J is TRBJ2-2 and V is TRBV5-4, with 11 positions matching TRBD2. The read terminates 3 residues ahead of where the CDR3 ends, so the germline J gene completes it. CDR1 and CDR2 (germline): SGHNT, YYREEE (reference sequence). Trimming at V came to 5 bases and at J to 7 bases, leaving 10 bases not matched to a gene. The CDR3 covers 16 residues.

At least ten counts were recorded for this clone. Coverage ceases 3 residues before the CDR3 finishes, and the germline J gene fills in the end. The J gene is TRBJ2-5, the V gene TRBV7-9, with TRBD1 matching 10 bases. This CDR3 comprises 14 residues. V was pared by 4 bases and J by 3 bases, with 2 bases of the junction left unmatched. Germline V gene sequence: CDR1 SEHNR, CDR2 FQNEAQ (reference sequence). The covered CDR3 bases are TGTGCCAGCAGCTCGACAGGGGGCGAAGAGACC. This sequence encodes CASSSTGGEET. The entire CDR3 is CASSSTGGEETQYF. Combining the CDR3 with reference TRBV7-9 and TRBJ2-5 gives the whole variable domain DTGVSQNPRHKITKRGQNVTFRCDPISEHNRLYWYRQTLGQGPEFLTYFQNEAQLEKSRLLSDRFSAERPKGSFSTLEIQRTEQGDSAMYLCASSSTGGEETQYFGPGTRLLVL.

This clone was counted many times. From the germline J gene comes the end of the CDR3, since the read stops 3 residues before it. The rearrangement uses TRBV7-2 and TRBJ1-2, with 8 bases that match TRBD1. The length of the CDR3 is 13 residues. The junction had 3 bases not matched to a gene; V was cut back by 2 bases and J by 7 bases. Germline V gives CDR1 SGHTA, CDR2 FQGNSA. Here the CDR3 reads CASSLRQGSGYTF. The DNA read from the CDR3 is TGTGCCAGCAGCTTACGACAGGGGTCTGGC.

This clone was seen many times. The read terminates 3 residues before the CDR3 end, so the remaining end is supplied by the germline J gene. This chain joins TRBV6-7 and TRBJ2-7, with a weak D call TRBD1 (6 bases). TRBV6-7 is known as an ORF, though its function is uncertain. CDR3 length: 18 residues. V dropped 2 bases and J dropped 5 bases, with 25 bases sitting between them. This chain's CDR3 is CASSYGPLGTRSLDEQYF. CDR3 bases read: TGTGCCAGCAGTTACGGACCCTTGGGGACACGCTCCCTCGACGAG.

This clone has a count of ten or more. The read is 3 residues too short to cover the CDR3 end, so that end is filled in from the germline J gene. The chain combines TRBV29-1 with TRBJ2-1; 10 nucleotides match TRBD1. The germline CDR1 and CDR2 sequences are SQVTM and ANQGSEA. With 5 bases clipped from V and 4 bases from J, the junction kept 5 bases outside the gene matches. This CDR3 is 14 amino acids long. CDR3 loop: CSVTDRGSYNEQFF. The covered CDR3 bases are TGCAGCGTTACGGACAGGGGGTCATACAATGAG.

This clone was counted ten times or more. The CDR3 loop reads CSAVRASGSKSFEYEQFF. Incomplete CDR3 DNA: TGCAGTGCAGTAAGGGCTAGCGGGAGTAAAAGCTTTGAGTATGAG. J is TRBJ2-1 and V is TRBV20-1; TRBD2 matches 10 bases. The read ends 3 residues early relative to the CDR3; the germline J gene fills the gap. Losses at the gene ends were 6 bases for V and 8 bases for J; bases not matched to a gene: 22. CDR1 and CDR2 (germline): DFQATT, SNEGSKA (reference sequence). The CDR3 loop spans 18 amino acids.

This clone was observed many times. Sequencing ends 3 residues short of the CDR3 end; the germline J gene provides the rest. This chain joins TRBV2 and TRBJ2-1; D call uncertain. Trimming removed 8 bases at V and 7 bases at J, with 9 bases between. Germline values: CDR1 SNHLY, CDR2 FYNNEI. The CDR3 runs 11 residues. Incomplete CDR3 DNA: TGTGCCAGCGATTTCGGGAATGAG. It encodes CASDFGNE. In full, the CDR3 reads CASDFGNEQFF.

This clone showed up many times. The read ends 3 residues early relative to the CDR3; the germline J gene fills the gap. The gene calls are TRBV5-6 and TRBJ2-3, with TRBD1 identical over 10 bases. V was clipped by 4 bases and J by 3 bases; unmatched bases: 5. Germline-derived CDR1 and CDR2 are SGHDT and YYEEEE. CDR3 size: 15 residues. The CDR3 DNA, read in part, is TGTGCCAGCAGCAGGGGACAGGGGAAGACAGATACG. This encodes CASSRGQGKTDT. The complete CDR3 sequence is CASSRGQGKTDTQYF. The entire variable domain, with the rest obtained from reference TRBV5-6 and TRBJ2-3, is as follows: DAGVTQSPTHLIKTRGQQVTLRCSPKSGHDTVSWYQQALGQGPQFIFQYYEEEERQRGNFPDRFSGHQFPNYSSELNVNALLLGDSALYLCASSRGQGKTDTQYFGPGTRLTVL.

By frequency in the sample, this clone is medium-sized. The read gets to within 3 residues of the CDR3 end, and the germline J gene fills in the rest. This chain joins TRBV10-1 and TRBJ2-1; TRBD2 agrees at 12 bases. Germline V gives CDR1 WNHNN, CDR2 SYGVQD (reference sequence). CDR3 length equals 15 residues. Trimming removed 8 bases from V and 7 bases from J; junction bases left unmatched: 9. The CDR3 spells CASLAGGRGVNEQFF. The covered CDR3 bases are TGCGCCAGCCTAGCGGGAGGGCGTGGGGTAAATGAG.

Many counts were recorded for this clone. The read falls 3 residues short of the CDR3 end, and the missing part is taken from the germline J gene. The chain combines TRBV18 with TRBJ2-5; D remains ambiguous. Germline lookup yields CDR1 KGHSH and CDR2 LQKENI. Trimming removed 1 base at V and 3 bases at J, with 9 bases between. This CDR3 has 14 amino acids. The CDR3 here is CASSPRSLEETQYF. CDR3 DNA (partial): TGTGCCAGCTCACCACGTTCTCTAGAAGAGACC.

This clone was seen many times. The read comes to an end 3 residues before the CDR3 does, leaving the germline J gene to fill in the end. The chain employs TRBV5-1 and TRBJ2-5, with TRBD1 matching over 11 bases. J lost 4 bases, V lost 4 bases, and 9 bases had no gene match. Germline V gives CDR1 SGHRS, CDR2 YFSETQ. This CDR3 is built from 16 residues. The CDR3 here is CASSLGQGALGETQYF. The CDR3 bases that were read are TGCGCCAGCAGCCTCGGACAGGGGGCGCTAGGAGAGACC.

This clone was seen repeatedly, ten times or more. The CDR3 extends 3 residues past the end of the read, so its final part is completed from the germline J gene. The chain employs TRBV18 and TRBJ1-5; the match to TRBD1 covers 9 bases. V gave up 4 bases and J gave up 5 bases; unmatched junction bases: 3. The CDR3 runs to 14 residues. Per the germline V gene, CDR1 is KGHSH and CDR2 is LQKENI. The CDR3 loop is CASSLGQGYQPQHF. The sequenced part of the CDR3 DNA is TGTGCCAGCTCACTAGGACAGGGGTATCAGCCC.